The rows below give T cell receptor beta chains drawn from one sample of a study of a mutant IDH1 vaccine in newly diagnosed glioma. Sequencing used immunoSEQ multiplex PCR; TCRdb keeps in-frame clones, though not all of them. Of approximately 61,000 clones in the sample, roughly 81% were seen once. These receptors are not linked to any known antigen. Sequencing used PBMCs, obtained from a glioma patient whose treatment included an IDH1 peptide vaccine. The receptors shown here come from a man in his forties with glioma. CDR3s include the opening cysteine and the closing phenylalanine or tryptophan. Each record gives: J gene, V gene, clone size, D gene, CDR3 protein, CDR3 DNA. A D gene is named only where the DNA matches it firmly. A row's size may be missing; if present it is once, few, many or a size class.

J gene: TRBJ1-6; V gene: TRBV18; clone size: NA; D gene: NA; CDR3 protein: CASSPIPQGSSYNSPLHF; CDR3 DNA: TGTGCCAGCTCACCCATTCCTCAGGGGAGCTCCTATAATTCACCCCTCCACTTT
J gene: TRBJ2-5; V gene: TRBV2; clone size: NA; D gene: TRBD2; CDR3 protein: CASSERLAGQETQYF; CDR3 DNA: TGTGCCAGCAGTGAAAGACTAGCGGGCCAAGAGACCCAGTACTTC
J gene: TRBJ1-6; V gene: TRBV7-2; clone size: NA; D gene: TRBD1; CDR3 protein: CASSTHRGIDSPLHF; CDR3 DNA: TGTGCCAGCAGCACTCACAGGGGGATAGATTCACCCCTCCACTTT
J gene: TRBJ1-2; V gene: TRBV28; clone size: NA; D gene: NA; CDR3 protein: CASSLLYGYTF; CDR3 DNA: TGTGCCAGCAGTTTACTCTATGGCTACACCTTC
J gene: TRBJ1-1; V gene: TRBV6-1; clone size: NA; D gene: NA; CDR3 protein: CASGWGGGTEAFF; CDR3 DNA: TGTGCCAGCGGCTGGGGTGGTGGCACTGAAGCTTTCTTT
J gene: TRBJ1-5; V gene: TRBV7-9; clone size: NA; D gene: NA; CDR3 protein: CASSNLQGLQRDQPQHF; CDR3 DNA: TGTGCCAGCAGCAATCTCCAGGGACTCCAAAGGGATCAGCCCCAGCATTTT
J gene: TRBJ2-1; V gene: TRBV28; clone size: NA; D gene: TRBD2; CDR3 protein: CASSLAGGTDEQFF; CDR3 DNA: TGTGCCAGCAGTTTAGCGGGAGGGACGGATGAGCAGTTCTTC
J gene: TRBJ2-7; V gene: TRBV6-6; clone size: NA; D gene: NA; CDR3 protein: CASRDSGSGEQYF; CDR3 DNA: TGTGCCAGCAGGGACTCCGGGTCCGGCGAGCAGTACTTC
J gene: TRBJ2-7; V gene: TRBV7-9; clone size: NA; D gene: TRBD2; CDR3 protein: CATSGTSGSYEQYF; CDR3 DNA: TGTGCCACTTCGGGGACTAGCGGGAGTTACGAGCAGTACTTC
J gene: TRBJ1-2; V gene: TRBV6-5; clone size: NA; D gene: NA; CDR3 protein: CASSYSSGGLGYGYTF; CDR3 DNA: TGTGCCAGCAGTTACTCGAGTGGGGGATTAGGCTATGGCTACACCTTC
J gene: TRBJ2-7; V gene: TRBV5-1; clone size: NA; D gene: TRBD1; CDR3 protein: CAPRRSGTGSWEQYF; CDR3 DNA: TGCGCCCCCCGTAGGTCCGGGACAGGGTCGTGGGAGCAGTACTTC
J gene: TRBJ2-3; V gene: TRBV21-1; clone size: NA; D gene: NA; CDR3 protein: CASCRTGVWSTDTQYF; CDR3 DNA: TGTGCCAGCTGCCGGACGGGCGTATGGAGCACAGATACGCAGTATTTT
J gene: TRBJ2-5; V gene: TRBV7-6; clone size: NA; D gene: TRBD2; CDR3 protein: CASSFSSGVETQYF; CDR3 DNA: TGTGCCAGCAGCTTTTCTAGCGGGGTAGAGACCCAGTACTTC
J gene: TRBJ2-5; V gene: TRBV6-5; clone size: NA; D gene: NA; CDR3 protein: CASSLQGKEETQYF; CDR3 DNA: TGTGCCAGCAGTCTCCAGGGGAAGGAAGAGACCCAGTACTTC
J gene: TRBJ1-4; V gene: TRBV4-3; clone size: NA; D gene: NA; CDR3 protein: CASSQDERDQKLFF; CDR3 DNA: TGCGCCAGCAGCCAAGACGAGAGGGATCAAAAACTGTTTTTT
J gene: TRBJ2-1; V gene: TRBV27; clone size: medium-sized; D gene: NA; CDR3 protein: CASSVKGNEQFF; CDR3 DNA: TGTGCCAGCTCGGTTAAAGGGAATGAGCAGTTCTTC
J gene: TRBJ1-2; V gene: TRBV7-6; clone size: NA; D gene: NA; CDR3 protein: CASSLLKGGYGYTF; CDR3 DNA: TGTGCCAGCAGCTTACTTAAGGGAGGGTATGGCTACACCTTC
J gene: TRBJ2-7; V gene: TRBV5-1; clone size: NA; D gene: NA; CDR3 protein: CASSLSQSYEQYF; CDR3 DNA: TGCGCCAGCAGCTTGTCCCAATCCTACGAGCAGTACTTC
J gene: TRBJ2-2; V gene: TRBV10-3; clone size: NA; D gene: NA; CDR3 protein: CAISESGGPNTGELFF; CDR3 DNA: TGTGCCATCAGTGAGTCGGGGGGACCGAACACCGGGGAGCTGTTTTTT
J gene: TRBJ2-7; V gene: TRBV6-5; clone size: NA; D gene: TRBD1; CDR3 protein: CASSYSSGTGWYEQYF; CDR3 DNA: TGTGCCAGCAGTTACTCCTCCGGGACAGGGTGGTACGAGCAGTACTTC
J gene: TRBJ2-7; V gene: TRBV7-6; clone size: NA; D gene: TRBD2; CDR3 protein: CASSLGLANHEQYF; CDR3 DNA: TGTGCCAGCAGCTTAGGACTAGCAAACCACGAGCAGTACTTC
J gene: TRBJ1-2; V gene: TRBV29-1; clone size: once; D gene: NA; CDR3 protein: CSVRGVNYGYTF; CDR3 DNA: TGCAGCGTTAGGGGAGTAAACTATGGCTACACCTTC
J gene: TRBJ2-3; V gene: TRBV7-9; clone size: NA; D gene: TRBD2; CDR3 protein: CASSLSSGSDTQYF; CDR3 DNA: TGTGCCAGCAGCTTAAGTAGCGGGAGTGATACGCAGTATTTT
J gene: TRBJ1-4; V gene: TRBV6-1; clone size: NA; D gene: NA; CDR3 protein: CASSGWTVDNEKLFF; CDR3 DNA: TGTGCCAGCAGTGGGTGGACAGTTGATAATGAAAAACTGTTTTTT
J gene: TRBJ2-7; V gene: TRBV27; clone size: NA; D gene: NA; CDR3 protein: CASSLSWSYEQYF; CDR3 DNA: TGTGCCAGCAGTTTGAGCTGGTCCTACGAGCAGTACTTC
J gene: TRBJ2-7; V gene: TRBV4-2; clone size: few; D gene: TRBD1; CDR3 protein: CASSQVETGGYEQYF; CDR3 DNA: TGTGCCAGCAGCCAAGTCGAGACAGGGGGCTACGAGCAGTACTTC
J gene: TRBJ1-2; V gene: TRBV19; clone size: NA; D gene: NA; CDR3 protein: CASSRVGGYTF; CDR3 DNA: TGTGCCAGTAGTCGGGTGGGCGGCTACACCTTC
J gene: TRBJ1-5; V gene: TRBV27; clone size: NA; D gene: NA; CDR3 protein: CASSPGGGSNQPQHF; CDR3 DNA: TGTGCCAGCAGTCCCGGGGGTGGAAGCAATCAGCCCCAGCATTTT